These 20 T cell receptor beta chains share one sample of origin, sequenced in a study of read filtering for tumor transcriptome and immune sequencing. Molecular barcoded adaptors covering alpha/delta and beta/gamma chains were used on approximately 400 ng RNA. One entry per CDR3 protein results from TCRdb running MiXCR on the reads. The sample yields about 86,000 distinct CDR3 sequences, more than 9% seen once. Sequenced input: a population of CD138-negative cells sorted from bone marrow. The receptors derive from a donor over 35 with multiple myeloma.

This clonotype occurred many times. This chain joins TRBV20-1 and TRBJ2-5; no clear D gene. Germline V gene lookup returns CDR1 DFQATT and CDR2 SNEGSKA (reference sequence). V lost 5 bases to trimming and J lost 3 bases, with 22 bases between them. The CDR3 consists of 16 residues. The CDR3 sequence is CSADPLATQWKETQYF. The CDR3 DNA follows: TGCAGTGCTGACCCGTTGGCCACACAGTGGAAAGAGACCCAGTACTTC.

Turning to this clonotype: A much larger clone lies a single base off, so this may be a read error. V is TRBV5-5 and J is TRBJ2-5, with 9 positions matching TRBD2. The CDR3 consists of 17 residues. Germline-derived CDR1 and CDR2 are SGHKS and YYEKEE (reference sequence). V lost 4 bases to trimming and J lost 4 bases; unmatched junction nucleotides: 14. The CDR3 sequence is CASSATGGRAAGETQYF. The CDR3 region has the DNA TGTGCCAGCAGCGCGACTGGCGGGAGGGCCGCCGGAGAGACCCAGTACTTC.

The table lists this clonotype with a few counts. The genes are TRBV30 and TRBJ2-5; D remains ambiguous. The V and J ends lost 0 bases and 2 bases respectively, with 13 bases between them. The CDR3 has 15 amino acids. Germline lookup yields CDR1 GTSNPN and CDR2 SVGIG (reference sequence). The CDR3 nucleotides are TGTGCCTGGAGTGTACGATCAGCGAAACAAGAGACCCAGTACTTC. It is translated as CAWSVRSAKQETQYF.

Worth noting for this clonotype: One base away lies a much larger clone, so this may be a sequencing read error. The chain links TRBV6-2 or TRBV6-3 to TRBJ2-7, with D possibly TRBD2 on 6 matching bases. The CDR3 spans 11 residues. Per germline, CDR1 MNHEY and CDR2 SVGEGT. V was cut by 6 bases and J by 9 bases, with 12 bases left in between. The CDR3 sequence is CASSMGRRQYF. CDR3 nucleotides: TGTGCCAGCAGCATGGGGAGGAGGCAGTACTTC.

The chain has TRBV11-3 and TRBJ2-7, with D possibly being TRBD2 (5 bases). CDR1 and CDR2 (germline): SGHNT, YENEEA. Trimming removed 5 bases from V and 1 base from J, with 12 bases in between. The CDR3 covers 14 residues. The CDR3 coding sequence is TGTGCCAGCAGCCTACTGGCGGGTTCCTACGAGCAGTACTTC. Its translation: CASSLLAGSYEQYF.

As for this clonotype: Given a much more abundant clone one base away, this may be a read error. In this CDR3 the conserved last residue, phenylalanine or tryptophan, is missing, so a read error is likely. V usage is TRBV6-6 and J usage is TRBJ2-7, with 9 bases that match TRBD2. V was clipped by 5 bases and J by 4 bases; unmatched bases: 12. The CDR3 sequence is 16 residues long. Germline assignment: CDR1 MNHNY and CDR2 SVGAGI (reference sequence). The DNA of the CDR3 is TGTGCCAGCAGTCGACTTAGCGGGAGCGATGTGTACGAGCAGTACCTC. It specifies CASSRLSGSDVYEQYL.

This clonotype has a count of ten or more. The rearrangement links TRBV5-6 to TRBJ1-1; no reliable D call. Trimming took 2 bases from V and 5 from J, leaving 10 bases between them. Germline V gene sequence: CDR1 SGHDT, CDR2 YYEEEE. The CDR3 runs 13 residues. CDR3 sequence (DNA): TGTGCCAGCAGCTTTCTCTCGAGGACTGAAGCTTTCTTT. It yields the protein CASSFLSRTEAFF.

This clonotype was seen repeatedly, ten times or more. The chain couples TRBV4-1 to TRBJ2-7; perhaps TRBD2 as D (6 bases). CDR1 is MGHRA, CDR2 YSYEKL, per germline. The CDR3 runs 15 residues. The V and J ends lost 3 bases and 3 bases respectively, with 15 bases between them. The CDR3 sequence: CASSHGTAGGYEQYF. The CDR3 DNA sequence: TGCGCCAGCAGCCATGGGACGGCCGGGGGCTACGAGCAGTACTTC.

At least ten counts were recorded for this clonotype. The V call is TRBV3-1, the J call TRBJ2-2; tentative D call: TRBD2 (6 bases). Germline CDR1 and CDR2: LGHDT and YNNKEL (reference sequence). CDR3 size: 14 residues. V lost 6 bases and J 5 bases, leaving 13 bases between the germline ends. The CDR3 protein is CASSKSEGTGELFF. CDR3 DNA: TGTGCCAGCAGTAAATCGGAGGGTACCGGGGAGCTGTTTTTT. Full variable domain (remainder filled in from reference TRBV3-1 and TRBJ2-2): DTAVSQTPKYLVTQMGNDKSIKCEQNLGHDTMYWYKQDSKKFLKIMFSYNNKELIINETVPNRFSPKSPDKAHLNLHINSLELGDSAVYFCASSKSEGTGELFFGEGSRLTVL.

This clonotype was counted many times. The chain is built from TRBV5-1 and TRBJ2-7; 9 bases are a match to TRBD1. The CDR3 covers 14 residues. The V gene's germline CDR1 is SGHRS and CDR2 YFSETQ. Trimming cost V 4 bases and J 3 bases; bases outside gene matches: 5. CDR3 region: CASSPTGGSYEQYF. The CDR3 DNA sequence: TGCGCCAGCAGCCCGACAGGGGGGAGCTACGAGCAGTACTTC.

This clonotype was counted many times. This rearrangement joins TRBV5-1 to TRBJ2-7; D perhaps matches TRBD1 (6 bases). The V gene lost 4 bases and the J gene lost 6 bases, with 14 bases spanning the gap. The CDR3 loop spans 13 amino acids. In germline, CDR1 is SGHRS, CDR2 YFSETQ. The DNA for the CDR3 is TGCGCCAGCAGCAACCGCGGACAGACCGAGCAGTACTTC. Protein sequence: CASSNRGQTEQYF.

The table lists this clonotype with many counts. J is TRBJ2-1 and V is TRBV24-1; the D gene is possibly TRBD2 (5 bases). This CDR3 region has 14 residues. Germline V CDR1 and CDR2: KGHDR, SFDVKD. The V gene lost 7 bases and the J gene lost 7 bases, with 16 bases spanning the gap. CDR3 nucleotide sequence: TGTGCCACCAGCACTAGTTCAACGGGAAATGAGCAGTTCTTC. Translated: CATSTSSTGNEQFF.

At least ten counts were recorded for this clonotype. The V gene is TRBV29-1, the J gene TRBJ2-5, with 8 bases lining up with TRBD1. After removal of 6 bases from V and 4 bases from J, the junction contained 13 bases not matched to a gene. CDR1 is SQVTM, CDR2 ANQGSEA, per germline. The CDR3 sequence is 15 residues long. CDR3 amino acids: CSVEYRTGLRETQYF. In nucleotides, the CDR3 is TGCAGCGTGGAATATAGGACAGGGTTGAGAGAGACCCAGTACTTC. The full variable domain, rest sourced from reference TRBV29-1 and TRBJ2-5, is SAVISQKPSRDICQRGTSLTIQCQVDSQVTMMFWYRQQPGQSLTLIATANQGSEATYESGFVIDKFPISRPNLTFSTLTVSNMSPEDSSIYLCSVEYRTGLRETQYFGPGTRLLVL.

This clonotype came up many times. Germline is not matched at one junction end, which may reflect a read error. The rearrangement joins TRBV28 to TRBJ1-2; possible D gene TRBD1, 6 bases. The CDR3 length is 12 residues. Germline assignment: CDR1 MDHEN and CDR2 SYDVKM. The CDR3 is CASRATGLGYTF. CDR3 DNA sequence: TGTGCCAGCAGAGCCACAGGGCTCGGCTATACCTTC.

The J gene is TRBJ1-1, the V gene TRBV5-6, with 9 bases that match TRBD1. Germline V gene data show CDR1 as SGHDT and CDR2 as YYEEEE. The ends lost 2 bases at V and 0 bases at J; junction bases unmatched: 5. The CDR3 consists of 16 residues. The CDR3 sequence: CASSLDRGVLNTEAFF. For the CDR3, the DNA is TGTGCCAGCAGCTTAGACAGGGGGGTTTTGAACACTGAAGCTTTCTTT.

This clonotype was recorded at least ten times. The V call is TRBV12-3 or TRBV12-4, the J call TRBJ2-2, with D perhaps given as TRBD1 or TRBD2 (5 bases each). The CDR3 is 18 amino acids. V lost 5 bases and J 6 bases, leaving 25 bases between the germline ends. The DNA for the CDR3 is TGTGCCAGCAGTCCTCTTGGCAGGGCAACTTGGGAGTCCGGGGAGCTGTTTTTT. Translating gives CASSPLGRATWESGELFF.

This clonotype was picked up many times. V and J are TRBV27 and TRBJ2-6; 10 bases map to TRBD1. Trimming at V came to 10 bases and at J to 2 bases, leaving 2 bases not matched to a gene. Germline CDR1 MNHEY, CDR2 SMNVEV (reference sequence). CDR3 length: 14 residues. The CDR3 loop reads CATGQGAGANVLTF. In nucleotides, the CDR3 is TGTGCCACCGGACAGGGGGCTGGGGCCAACGTCCTGACTTTC.

This clonotype occurred many times. The chain carries TRBV6-5 and TRBJ2-3; 8 bases align to TRBD1. Germline CDR1 and CDR2: MNHEY and SVGAGI. Trimming at V came to 6 bases and at J to 1 base, leaving 3 bases not matched to a gene. This CDR3 is 14 amino acids long. The CDR3 sequence: CASRSTGGTDTQYF. In DNA form, the CDR3 reads TGTGCCAGCAGATCGACAGGGGGCACAGATACGCAGTATTTT.

This clonotype was seen repeatedly, ten times or more. The chain combines TRBV20-1 with TRBJ2-4; D possibly corresponds to TRBD1 (5 bases). The V gene's germline CDR1 is DFQATT and CDR2 SNEGSKA (reference sequence). The CDR3 extends over 14 amino acids. V was pared by 0 bases and J by 0 bases, with 6 bases between. The CDR3 sequence: CSARDTGAKNIQYF. For the CDR3, the DNA is TGCAGTGCTAGAGATACAGGAGCCAAAAACATTCAGTACTTC.

This clonotype was recorded many times. This chain connects TRBV5-1 to TRBJ2-5; D is possibly TRBD1 or TRBD2 (5 bases each). From germline, CDR1 is SGHRS and CDR2 YFSETQ. The CDR3 sequence is 16 residues long. V gave up 4 bases and J gave up 7 bases, with 23 bases separating them. The CDR3: CASSQAREGAIRTQYF. Here the CDR3 DNA reads TGCGCCAGCAGCCAGGCCCGGGAAGGGGCGATACGGACCCAGTACTTC.